The sequence of this T cell receptor beta chain was determined in a study of shared clonotypes between healthy human individuals. General observations from the study: Sorted-subset sequencing was shown by rarefaction to be incomplete despite large depth. When compared with the clonotypes that were shared by all four sorted-subset donors, the non-shared clonotypes turned out to have lower generation probabilities.

As regards this clone: Its antigen is currently unknown.

Healthy adults negative for HIV, lacking recent acute infections or vaccinations, served as donors. CD4+ cells yielded CD45RA+ naive and CD45RA-negative memory subsets. Measured with immunoSEQ multiplex PCR; TCRdb has only the in-frame clones, and not every one. This table has about 1.1 million clones, 75% to 80% appearing once. Germline V CDR1 and CDR2: SNHLY, FYNNEI. CDR3 length equals 13 residues. Trimming pared 7 bases from V and 5 bases from J, leaving 14 bases between. What was sequenced was memory CD4+ T cells from PBMCs. Indicated subset: CD45RA-negative fraction. The rearrangement joins TRBV2 to TRBJ2-5; unclear D gene. The clonotype was recovered from a man in his late teens or twenties in good health. Some clones in this sample may be carry-over from other donors' samples. The CDR3 region is CASTLHVEETQYF. In nucleotides, the CDR3 is TGTGCCAGCACCCTTCACGTCGAGGAGACCCAGTACTTC.